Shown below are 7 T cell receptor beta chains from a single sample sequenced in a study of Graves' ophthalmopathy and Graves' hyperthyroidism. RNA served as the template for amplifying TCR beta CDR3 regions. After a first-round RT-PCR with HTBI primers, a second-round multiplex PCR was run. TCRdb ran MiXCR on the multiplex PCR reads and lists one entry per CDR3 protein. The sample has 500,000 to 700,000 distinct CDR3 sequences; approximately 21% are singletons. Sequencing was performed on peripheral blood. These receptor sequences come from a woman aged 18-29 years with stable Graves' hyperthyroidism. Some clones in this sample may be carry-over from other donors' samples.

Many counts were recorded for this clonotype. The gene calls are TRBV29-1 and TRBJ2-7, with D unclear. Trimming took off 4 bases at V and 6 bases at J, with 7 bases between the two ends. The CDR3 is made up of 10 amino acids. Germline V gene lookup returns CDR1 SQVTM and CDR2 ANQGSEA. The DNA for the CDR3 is TGCAGCGTTGGAGGAATCGAGCAGTACTTC. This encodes CSVGGIEQYF.

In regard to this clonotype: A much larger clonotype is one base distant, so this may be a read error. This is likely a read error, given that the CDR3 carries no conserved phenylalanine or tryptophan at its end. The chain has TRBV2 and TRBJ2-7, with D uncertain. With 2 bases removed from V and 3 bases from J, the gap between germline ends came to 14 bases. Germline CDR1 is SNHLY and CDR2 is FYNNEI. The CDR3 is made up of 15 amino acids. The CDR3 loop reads CASSEWMTSSYEQYY. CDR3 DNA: TGTGCCAGCAGTGAATGGATGACATCCAGCTACGAGCAGTACTAC.

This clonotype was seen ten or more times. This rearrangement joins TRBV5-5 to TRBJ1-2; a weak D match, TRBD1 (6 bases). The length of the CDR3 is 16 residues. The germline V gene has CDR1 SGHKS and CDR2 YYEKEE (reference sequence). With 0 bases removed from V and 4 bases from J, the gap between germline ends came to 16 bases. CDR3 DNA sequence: TGTGCCAGCAGCTTGGGCGCCTCTGGACAGATCTATGGCTACACCTTC. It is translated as CASSLGASGQIYGYTF.

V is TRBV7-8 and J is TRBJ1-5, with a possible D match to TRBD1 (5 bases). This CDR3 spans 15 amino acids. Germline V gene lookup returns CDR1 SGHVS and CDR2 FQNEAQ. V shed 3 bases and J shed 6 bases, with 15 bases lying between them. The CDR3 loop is CASSLGRISAQPQHF. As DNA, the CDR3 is TGTGCCAGCAGCTTGGGACGGATTAGCGCTCAGCCCCAGCATTTT. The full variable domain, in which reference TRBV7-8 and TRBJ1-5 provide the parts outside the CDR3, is GAGVSQSPRYKVAKRGQDVALRCDPISGHVSLFWYQQALGQGPEFLTYFQNEAQLDKSGLPSDRFFAERPEGSVSTLKIQRTQQEDSAVYLCASSLGRISAQPQHFGDGTRLSIL.

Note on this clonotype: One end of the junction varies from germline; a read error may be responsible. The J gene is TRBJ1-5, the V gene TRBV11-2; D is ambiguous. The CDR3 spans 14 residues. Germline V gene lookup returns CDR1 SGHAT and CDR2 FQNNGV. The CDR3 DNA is TGTGCCAGCAGCTTAGGTTTTAGCAATCAGCCCCATCATTTT. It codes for CASSLGFSNQPHHF.

The CDR3 nucleotides read TGTGCCAGCTCACCCCCATTACTAGCGGGAGAGGGATTCGTCTACGAGCAGTACTTC. This translates into CASSPPLLAGEGFVYEQYF. The V and J genes are TRBV18 and TRBJ2-7; TRBD2 matches at 11 bases. Trimming removed 3 bases from V and 3 bases from J; junction bases left unmatched: 16. The CDR3 totals 19 residues. Germline CDR1 KGHSH, CDR2 LQKENI.

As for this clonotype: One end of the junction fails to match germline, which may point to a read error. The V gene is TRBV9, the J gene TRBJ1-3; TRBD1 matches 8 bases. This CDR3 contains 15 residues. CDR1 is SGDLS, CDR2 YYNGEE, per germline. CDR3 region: CASSAQGASGNTIYF. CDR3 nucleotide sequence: TGTGCCAGCAGCGCCCAGGGGGCATCTGGAAACACCATATATTTC.